Listed here are 29 T cell receptor beta chains from one sample, sequenced in a study of T cells in Graves' hyperthyroidism and ophthalmopathy. Researchers amplified the TCR beta CDR3 regions from RNA transcripts. First-round RT-PCR of the TCR CDR3 relied on the HTBI primer set. MiXCR, applied by TCRdb to the multiplex PCR reads, yields one record per CDR3 protein. Of about 290,000 distinct CDR3 sequences in the sample, over 15% were seen once. The sequenced material came from blood. The receptor source for this set is a woman in her sixties or seventies with Graves' ophthalmopathy.

Many counts were recorded for this clonotype. This chain links TRBV6-2 or TRBV6-3 with TRBJ2-7, with D perhaps assigned TRBD1 or TRBD2 (6 bases each). The CDR3 runs 14 residues. In germline, CDR1 is MNHEY, CDR2 SVGEGT. Trimming shortened V by 6 bases and J by 4 bases, and 16 bases separated the two germline ends. The CDR3 DNA is TGTGCCAGCAGGCCCCTGGGGGGCACTTACGAGCAGTACTTC. Protein sequence: CASRPLGGTYEQYF.

This clonotype came up once. J is TRBJ1-6 and V is TRBV20-1; unclear D gene. The CDR3 is made up of 13 amino acids. Germline V gene sequence: CDR1 DFQATT, CDR2 SNEGSKA (reference sequence). The V end lost 6 bases, the J end lost 7 bases, and 13 bases lay between the germline ends. The CDR3 nucleotides read TGCAGTGCCCCCGGGAGCAGGAATTCACCCCTCCACTTT. It translates to CSAPGSRNSPLHF.

In this sample, this clonotype turned up many times. The chain couples TRBV29-1 to TRBJ1-1; D is uncertain. Germline V gene sequence: CDR1 SQVTM, CDR2 ANQGSEA. With 7 bases removed from V and 0 bases from J, the gap between germline ends came to 9 bases. The CDR3 runs to 12 residues. The CDR3 here is CSAERMNTEAFF. The CDR3 nucleotides are TGCAGCGCAGAAAGGATGAACACTGAAGCTTTCTTT.

This clonotype occurred a few times. This sequence joins TRBV14 and TRBJ2-3; D remains ambiguous. Between the trimmed V and J ends, which lost 1 base and 2 bases, there was a span of 7 bases. From germline, CDR1 is SGHDN and CDR2 FVKESK. This CDR3 contains 14 residues. CDR3 amino acids: CASSQVTLTDTQYF. The CDR3 DNA reads as TGTGCCAGCAGCCAAGTGACTCTCACAGATACGCAGTATTTT.

This clonotype was seen only a few times. Because the CDR3's place on the DNA is in doubt, the DNA is left out and the CDR3 is given as listed by TCRdb. The chain combines TRBV7-8 with TRBJ1-5. The germline V gene has CDR1 SGHVS and CDR2 FQNEAQ. The CDR3 is 20 residues long, ends included. CDR3 loop: CTSSFYICSARDLYSQPQHF.

In its sample, this clonotype was seen many times. The chain uses TRBV28 and TRBJ2-3; D gene ambiguous. The V gene's germline CDR1 is MDHEN and CDR2 SYDVKM. This CDR3 is 17 amino acids long. Trimming removed 4 bases at V and 0 bases at J, with 17 bases between. The CDR3 DNA follows: TGTGCCAGCAGTTCCCCTTTCGGTGCGGTTAGCACAGATACGCAGTATTTT. Translation gives CASSSPFGAVSTDTQYF.

This clonotype was counted ten times or more. The chain is built from TRBV7-9 and TRBJ2-1; the match to TRBD2 covers 9 bases. V lost 3 bases, J lost 6 bases, and 3 bases stayed unmatched. The CDR3 has 14 residues. Per germline, CDR1 SEHNR and CDR2 FQNEAQ (reference sequence). The CDR3 sequence is CASSFLAGSNEQFF. In DNA form, the CDR3 reads TGTGCCAGCAGCTTCCTAGCGGGATCCAATGAGCAGTTCTTC.

This clonotype was counted at least ten times. The chain uses TRBV27 and TRBJ2-7; 7 nucleotides line up with TRBD1. V was clipped by 4 bases and J by 3 bases; unmatched bases: 9. The V gene's germline CDR1 is MNHEY and CDR2 SMNVEV (reference sequence). This CDR3 has 15 residues. The CDR3 sequence is CASSSIRDSHYEQYF. CDR3 in DNA: TGTGCCAGCAGTTCCATCCGGGACAGCCACTACGAGCAGTACTTC.

The CDR3 region has the DNA TGTGCCAGCAGTGAAGTGATCTATGGCTACACCTTC. This encodes CASSEVIYGYTF. V gene TRBV6-1 combines with J gene TRBJ1-2; D is undetermined. The V end was cut by 1 base, the J end by 4 bases, with 4 bases between. Germline assignment: CDR1 MNHNS and CDR2 SASEGT. This CDR3 has 12 amino acids.

This clonotype was counted ten times or more. The chain carries TRBV28 and TRBJ2-3, with D perhaps TRBD1 or TRBD2 (5 bases each). This CDR3 contains 13 residues. Germline CDR1 MDHEN, CDR2 SYDVKM. Trimming removed 3 bases from V and 4 bases from J, with 8 bases in between. DNA for the CDR3: TGTGCCAGCAGTTTGAGGGGCCCAGATACGCAGTATTTT. It translates to CASSLRGPDTQYF.

At least ten counts were recorded for this clonotype. The chain uses TRBV12-3 or TRBV12-4 and TRBJ2-7; D may correspond to TRBD1 or TRBD2 (6 bases each). The CDR3 contains 15 residues. Trimming cost V 5 bases and J 4 bases, with 18 bases left between them. CDR3 nucleotides: TGTGCCAGCAGTAAGGAGGGGGGCGCTGGGTACGAGCAGTACTTC. This gives the protein CASSKEGGAGYEQYF.

This clonotype was observed a handful of times. CDR3 bases: TGTGCCAGCAGGGACAGGGGGAAACGGGGCTACACCTTC. Amino acid sequence: CASRDRGKRGYTF. The rearrangement links TRBV6-2 or TRBV6-3 to TRBJ1-2; the match to TRBD1 covers 10 bases. V shed 6 bases and J 8 bases; nucleotides not matched to a gene: 6. CDR1 MNHEY and CDR2 SVGEGT come from the germline V gene. This CDR3 is built from 13 residues.

The table lists this clonotype with many counts. The genes are TRBV12-3 or TRBV12-4 and TRBJ2-1; 9 bases align to TRBD2. With 7 bases clipped from V and 2 bases from J, the junction kept 6 bases outside the gene matches. This CDR3 is 15 amino acids long. CDR3 sequence: CASTSLAGTYNEQFF. As DNA, the CDR3 is TGTGCCAGCACCTCACTAGCGGGTACCTACAATGAGCAGTTCTTC.

For this clonotype: Given a much more abundant clone one base away, this may be a read error. V and J are TRBV11-1 and TRBJ2-1, with D possibly TRBD1 on 6 matching bases. Germline V lookup: CDR1 SGHAT, CDR2 FQDESV (reference sequence). The CDR3 runs 17 residues. The CDR3 nucleotides read TGTGTCAGCAGCTTACTTACAGGGATAGTGTCTCACAATGAGCAGTTCTTC. Translating gives CVSSLLTGIVSHNEQFF.

The rearrangement joins TRBV18 to TRBJ1-1; 7 bases line up with TRBD1. CDR3 length: 14 residues. Germline-derived CDR1 and CDR2 are KGHSH and LQKENI. V was clipped by 5 bases and J by 4 bases; unmatched bases: 7. The CDR3 sequence: CASSGRGVSTEAFF. CDR3 DNA: TGTGCCAGCTCAGGCAGGGGGGTGAGCACTGAAGCTTTCTTT.

The V gene is TRBV9, the J gene TRBJ2-6; D is possibly TRBD2 (5 bases). V was pared by 0 bases and J by 4 bases, with 14 bases between. The CDR3 contains 17 residues. The germline V gene encodes CDR1 SGDLS and CDR2 YYNGEE. The CDR3 sequence is CASSVAFEGSGANVLTF. In DNA form, the CDR3 reads TGTGCCAGCAGCGTAGCTTTTGAGGGTTCCGGGGCCAACGTCCTGACTTTC.

This clonotype occurred many times. The V call is TRBV20-1, the J call TRBJ2-7; TRBD1 agrees at 8 bases. Per germline, CDR1 DFQATT and CDR2 SNEGSKA (reference sequence). V lost 3 bases and J lost 4; bases outside the gene matches: 11. The CDR3 spans 15 residues. In nucleotides, the CDR3 is TGCAGTGCTAGTTCGATGAGGACAGGGAATTACGAGCAGTACTTC. This translates into CSASSMRTGNYEQYF.

This clonotype was counted many times. The genes are TRBV7-2 and TRBJ2-3; D not resolved. Germline V gives CDR1 SGHTA, CDR2 FQGNSA. This CDR3 is built from 13 residues. Trimming pared 3 bases from V and 4 bases from J, leaving 8 bases between. The chain's CDR3 is CASSFFVSDTQYF. CDR3 DNA sequence: TGTGCCAGCAGCTTTTTTGTATCAGATACGCAGTATTTT.

The chain employs TRBV20-1 and TRBJ1-2, with D possibly matching TRBD1 (5 bases). The CDR3 covers 12 residues. V was trimmed by 5 bases and J by 5 bases, leaving 12 bases between them. Per the germline V gene, CDR1 is DFQATT and CDR2 is SNEGSKA (reference sequence). CDR3 sequence: CSAGGGSYGYTF. The CDR3, as DNA: TGCAGTGCTGGCGGGGGGTCATATGGCTACACCTTC.

This clonotype was counted many times. The chain joins TRBV7-2 to TRBJ1-2; D gene ambiguous. Germline V gene sequence: CDR1 SGHTA, CDR2 FQGNSA. CDR3 size: 12 residues. Trimming pared 3 bases from V and 7 bases from J, leaving 9 bases between. Here the CDR3 reads CASSFGEFGYTF. The CDR3 region has the DNA TGTGCCAGCAGCTTCGGAGAATTTGGCTACACCTTC.

V and J are TRBV7-9 and TRBJ2-7, with D perhaps TRBD2 (7 bases). V was shortened by 4 bases and J by 4 bases, with 20 bases between the two germline ends. The CDR3 totals 16 residues. Germline V gives CDR1 SEHNR, CDR2 FQNEAQ (reference sequence). The CDR3 nucleotides are TGTGCCAGCAGCTCCGGGGGGATGGGCAGGGGATACGAGCAGTACTTC. Protein: CASSSGGMGRGYEQYF.

This clonotype was picked up many times. V is TRBV5-4 and J is TRBJ2-3; tentative D call: TRBD2 (6 bases). Germline V gene sequence: CDR1 SGHNT, CDR2 YYREEE (reference sequence). CDR3 length: 13 amino acids. V was pared by 6 bases and J by 3 bases, with 11 bases between. Here the CDR3 reads CASMDGGTDTQYF. The CDR3 DNA is TGTGCCAGCATGGATGGAGGGACAGATACGCAGTATTTT.

At least ten counts were recorded for this clonotype. The chain has TRBV5-1 and TRBJ2-7; possible D gene TRBD1, 6 bases. CDR1 and CDR2 from the germline V gene are SGHRS and YFSETQ. The CDR3 contains 15 residues. V was shortened by 4 bases and J by 7 bases, with 21 bases between the two germline ends. The CDR3 reads CASSLGDTFGEEQYF. Written as DNA, the CDR3 is TGCGCCAGCAGCCTTGGGGACACGTTTGGAGAGGAGCAGTACTTC.

The V gene is TRBV7-2, the J gene TRBJ1-4; 8 bases align to TRBD1. The V gene end was trimmed by 1 base and the J gene end by 6 bases; junction bases not matched to a gene: 4. The CDR3 is made up of 15 amino acids. The germline CDR1 and CDR2 sequences are SGHTA and FQGNSA. The CDR3 here is CASSLGQGSYEKLFF. The CDR3 DNA reads as TGTGCCAGCAGCTTAGGACAGGGGTCTTATGAAAAACTGTTTTTT.

The rearrangement uses TRBV20-1 and TRBJ2-7; D may correspond to TRBD1 or TRBD2 (6 bases each). The CDR3 length is 14 residues. The V gene lost 5 bases and the J gene lost 6 bases, with 20 bases spanning the gap. CDR1 DFQATT and CDR2 SNEGSKA come from the germline V gene (reference sequence). CDR3 region: CSAPRGVAVGEQYF. The CDR3 region has the DNA TGCAGTGCTCCGAGGGGGGTAGCGGTCGGCGAGCAGTACTTC.

This clonotype was counted many times. V and J are TRBV20-1 and TRBJ2-7; TRBD2 aligns across 10 bases. This CDR3 contains 14 residues. V dropped 3 bases and J dropped 2; count of bases not matched to a gene: 4. Germline assignment: CDR1 DFQATT and CDR2 SNEGSKA (reference sequence). CDR3 sequence reads: CSASQLAGPYEQYF. DNA for the CDR3: TGCAGTGCTAGTCAACTAGCGGGACCCTACGAGCAGTACTTC.

This clonotype has ten or more counts. The V gene is TRBV27, the J gene TRBJ1-1, with a possible D match to TRBD1 (6 bases). Between the trimmed V and J ends, which lost 4 bases and 4 bases, there was a span of 13 bases. The CDR3 covers 14 residues. Germline values: CDR1 MNHEY, CDR2 SMNVEV (reference sequence). DNA of the CDR3: TGTGCCAGCAGTTGGGACACGGGGGGCACTGAAGCTTTCTTT. This sequence encodes CASSWDTGGTEAFF.

This clonotype has at least ten counts. This chain connects TRBV6-6 to TRBJ1-1, with D tentatively TRBD1 (5 bases). This CDR3 region has 14 residues. Germline V gene data show CDR1 as MNHNY and CDR2 as SVGAGI (reference sequence). V dropped 0 bases and J dropped 8 bases, with 13 bases sitting between them. The DNA of the CDR3 is TGTGCCAGCAGTTACTCGCCAGGGCCGAGAGAAGCTTTCTTT. Its protein is CASSYSPGPREAFF.

There are many counts of this clonotype. This chain connects TRBV6-1 to TRBJ1-6; weak D call: TRBD1 (6 bases). Germline values: CDR1 MNHNS, CDR2 SASEGT. V dropped 5 bases and J dropped 6 bases, with 11 bases sitting between them. The CDR3 has 14 amino acids. CDR3: CASSSRQVNSPLHF. The CDR3 DNA follows: TGTGCCAGCAGTTCGAGACAGGTTAATTCACCCCTCCACTTT.